The 24 T cell receptor beta chains below all came from one sample that was sequenced in a study of T-cell memory formation after mild COVID-19. TCRdb fed the 5' RACE reads into MiXCR, producing one record per CDR3 protein. The sample has some 300,000 distinct CDR3 sequences; approximately 22% are singletons. The source material was PBMCs or a T cell subset sorted from them (not recorded which). The receptor source for this set is a man aged 18 to 29 who had mild COVID-19 (a few samples of this study predate the infection). Cell type and time point are not known.

This clonotype was detected only a few times. The chain recombines TRBV5-5 with TRBJ2-4, with a weak D call TRBD2 (6 bases). The V and J ends lost 3 bases and 8 bases respectively, with 15 bases between them. CDR1 is SGHKS and CDR2 is YYEKEE in the germline V gene (reference sequence). The CDR3 length is 14 residues. As DNA, the CDR3 is TGTGCCAGCAGCTCCCCGGGTACGGGAGACATTCAGTACTTC. Translating gives CASSSPGTGDIQYF.

V and J are TRBV6-5 and TRBJ2-3; maybe TRBD1 (6 bases). Germline V CDR1 and CDR2: MNHEY, SVGAGI. Trimming cost V 7 bases and J 1 base, with 9 bases left between them. CDR3 size: 13 residues. CDR3 amino acids: CASIRQGTDTQYF. The CDR3 DNA reads TGTGCCAGCATACGACAGGGCACAGATACGCAGTATTTT.

The chain has TRBV7-8 and TRBJ2-1, with D perhaps given as TRBD1 or TRBD2 (6 bases each). CDR1 is SGHVS and CDR2 is FQNEAQ in the germline V gene. Trimming left V 5 bases short and J 9 bases short, with 8 bases between. The CDR3 is made up of 11 amino acids. CDR3 residues: CASSPGAEQFF. CDR3 coding DNA: TGTGCCAGCAGCCCGGGGGCTGAGCAGTTCTTC. Supplemented by reference TRBV7-8 and TRBJ2-1, the full variable domain reads GAGVSQSPRYKVAKRGQDVALRCDPISGHVSLFWYQQALGQGPEFLTYFQNEAQLDKSGLPSDRFFAERPEGSVSTLKIQRTQQEDSAVYLCASSPGAEQFFGPGTRLTVL.

The rearrangement uses TRBV3-1 and TRBJ2-3; 12 positions match TRBD2. The CDR3 contains 17 residues. From germline, CDR1 is LGHDT and CDR2 YNNKEL (reference sequence). V trimming: 4 bases; J trimming: 1 base; junction bases outside the gene matches: 6. CDR3 nucleotide sequence: TGTGCCAGCAGCCGGGGGAGACTAGCGGGGGGCACAGATACGCAGTATTTT. Protein sequence: CASSRGRLAGGTDTQYF.

This clonotype has a handful of counts. The rearrangement uses TRBV3-1 and TRBJ1-1; 7 bases agree with TRBD1. The CDR3 length is 15 residues. J was trimmed by 13 bases and V by 6 bases; bases with no gene match: 20. Germline CDR1 and CDR2: LGHDT and YNNKEL (reference sequence). CDR3 region: CASSPYPTGAPSGFF. The CDR3 DNA reads as TGTGCCAGCAGTCCTTATCCAACAGGGGCCCCAAGCGGTTTCTTT.

The CDR3: CASSLDTFQAINYGYTF. CDR3 sequence (DNA): TGCGCCAGCAGCTTGGACACATTTCAGGCTATTAACTATGGCTACACCTTC. The rearrangement uses TRBV5-1 and TRBJ1-2; D is ambiguous. The CDR3 is 17 residues long. V dropped 0 bases and J dropped 1 base, with 16 bases sitting between them. Germline-derived CDR1 and CDR2 are SGHRS and YFSETQ.

This clonotype was observed at least ten times. The gene calls are TRBV7-2 and TRBJ1-6; D gene ambiguous. Germline assignment: CDR1 SGHTA and CDR2 FQGNSA. V was pared by 3 bases and J by 6 bases, with 3 bases between. The CDR3 is made up of 12 amino acids. The CDR3 loop is CASSLVNSPLHF. In DNA form, the CDR3 reads TGTGCCAGCAGCTTGGTTAATTCACCCCTCCACTTT.

This clonotype was counted a few times. This chain uses TRBV20-1 with TRBJ1-4; tentatively, D is TRBD1 (5 bases). V shed 3 bases and J shed 4 bases, with 9 bases lying between them. The CDR3 is 13 amino acids. The germline gives CDR1 DFQATT, CDR2 SNEGSKA (reference sequence). The CDR3 coding sequence is TGCAGTGCTAGGGGGCAGAGTAATGAAAAACTGTTTTTT. Protein: CSARGQSNEKLFF.

This sequence joins TRBV28 and TRBJ2-7, with D tentatively TRBD1 or TRBD2 (5 bases each). Trimming removed 1 base at V and 7 bases at J, with 23 bases between. The CDR3 consists of 17 residues. Germline V CDR1 and CDR2: MDHEN, SYDVKM. CDR3 DNA sequence: TGTGCCAGCAGTTTATCCCTCCGGGACCCCGGTAAGAGGGAGCAGTACGTC. It is translated as CASSLSLRDPGKREQYV.

This clonotype has more than one count but fewer than ten. The chain carries TRBV27 and TRBJ2-3, with D unclear. The CDR3 runs to 14 residues. Germline-derived CDR1 and CDR2 are MNHEY and SMNVEV (reference sequence). Trimming removed 3 bases at V and 0 bases at J, with 7 bases between. CDR3 in amino acids: CASSFAFSTDTQYF. The DNA of the CDR3 is TGTGCCAGCAGTTTCGCGTTTAGCACAGATACGCAGTATTTT.

This clonotype was observed a few times. The J gene is TRBJ1-3, the V gene TRBV4-3; no clear D. V was cut by 0 bases and J by 0 bases, with 27 bases left in between. The CDR3 is 22 residues long. CDR1 is LGHNA, CDR2 YSLEER, per germline. The CDR3 spells CASSQDPRNRGRTLDSGNTIYF. CDR3 nucleotides: TGCGCCAGCAGCCAAGATCCGAGAAATAGAGGACGGACCCTAGACTCTGGAAACACCATATATTTT.

In this sample, this clonotype turned up a few times. CDR3 region: CASSRQWGGTGELFF. In nucleotides, the CDR3 is TGCGCCAGCAGCCGTCAGTGGGGCGGGACCGGGGAGCTGTTTTTT. The chain joins TRBV4-3 to TRBJ2-2; D is possibly TRBD1 or TRBD2 (5 bases each). With 4 bases removed from V and 5 bases from J, the gap between germline ends came to 14 bases. The germline CDR1 and CDR2 sequences are LGHNA and YSLEER. CDR3 size: 15 residues.

This clonotype was counted between two and nine times. The J gene is TRBJ2-2, the V gene TRBV12-3 or TRBV12-4; no reliable D call. The CDR3 is 14 amino acids. With 3 bases removed from V and 7 bases from J, the gap between germline ends came to 12 bases. CDR3 nucleotide sequence: TGTGCCAGCAGTTTGGATCCTTATGGCGGGGAGCTGTTTTTT. Its protein is CASSLDPYGGELFF.

This clonotype was seen a handful of times. The gene calls are TRBV15 and TRBJ2-6; TRBD1 is a possible D gene (5 bases). Germline CDR1 reads LNHNV; CDR2 reads YYDKDF (reference sequence). This CDR3 region has 18 residues. The germline V and J ends were trimmed by 9 bases and 1 base, with 22 bases remaining between them. CDR3 amino acids: CATVTANLSSSGANVLTF. The CDR3 coding sequence is TGTGCCACGGTGACAGCTAACCTCTCCTCGTCTGGGGCCAACGTCCTGACTTTC.

The V gene is TRBV7-9, the J gene TRBJ2-1, with TRBD1 as a possible D gene (6 bases). Germline assignment: CDR1 SEHNR and CDR2 FQNEAQ (reference sequence). There are 16 residues in the CDR3. With 1 base removed from V and 12 bases from J, the gap between germline ends came to 22 bases. CDR3 sequence: CASSLVGALSGWSQFF. The CDR3 DNA sequence: TGTGCCAGCAGCTTAGTGGGGGCACTGTCAGGTTGGTCGCAGTTCTTC.

This clonotype was detected a few times. The chain joins TRBV7-2 to TRBJ1-1, with D unclear. CDR3 size: 14 residues. The V gene lost 5 bases and the J gene lost 4 bases, with 14 bases spanning the gap. Germline lookup yields CDR1 SGHTA and CDR2 FQGNSA. The CDR3 nucleotides are TGTGCCAGCAGCCCCGTGACCTTACCCACTGAAGCTTTCTTT. It is translated as CASSPVTLPTEAFF.

J is TRBJ2-2 and V is TRBV24-1, with D perhaps TRBD1 or TRBD2 (5 bases each). From germline, CDR1 is KGHDR and CDR2 SFDVKD. This CDR3 is built from 15 residues. With 4 bases removed from V and 6 bases from J, the gap between germline ends came to 14 bases. The CDR3 sequence is CATSDPRRDAGELFF. CDR3 nucleotides: TGTGCCACCAGTGACCCCCGCCGGGACGCCGGGGAGCTGTTTTTT.

The chain combines TRBV6-4 with TRBJ2-3; 8 nucleotides match TRBD2. Germline CDR1 and CDR2: MRHNA and SNTAGT. V lost 2 bases to trimming and J lost 6 bases; unmatched junction nucleotides: 7. The CDR3 consists of 15 residues. The CDR3 region has the DNA TGTGCCAGCAGTGACGGTAATAGCGGGGCCGATACGCAGTATTTT. Translating it yields CASSDGNSGADTQYF.

This clonotype was seen more than once but under ten times. The rearrangement joins TRBV12-3 or TRBV12-4 to TRBJ2-3; tentative D call: TRBD1 (7 bases). V gave up 6 bases and J gave up 6 bases, with 13 bases separating them. The CDR3 is 13 amino acids. The DNA for the CDR3 is TGTGCCAGCAGGCAGGGGGGCGCGGATACGCAGTATTTT. This translates into CASRQGGADTQYF.

This clonotype was counted between two and nine times. The J gene is TRBJ1-1, the V gene TRBV7-9; the D is unclear. This CDR3 spans 18 amino acids. Germline V gene data show CDR1 as SEHNR and CDR2 as FQNEAQ (reference sequence). Trimming took off 1 base at V and 3 bases at J, with 21 bases between the two ends. In nucleotides, the CDR3 is TGTGCCAGCAGCTTAGGGCCGGGTCTCTCCCCCCGGGACACTGAAGCTTTCTTT. Protein: CASSLGPGLSPRDTEAFF.

CDR3 sequence (DNA): TGCAGCGTTTTCGGGGAGGCAGATACGCAGTATTTT. It specifies CSVFGEADTQYF. The genes are TRBV29-1 and TRBJ2-3; possible D gene TRBD2, 6 bases. V dropped 5 bases and J dropped 4 bases, with 10 bases sitting between them. Per germline, CDR1 SQVTM and CDR2 ANQGSEA. CDR3 length: 12 residues.

The chain recombines TRBV12-3 or TRBV12-4 with TRBJ2-7; D perhaps matches TRBD1 (6 bases). The CDR3 contains 14 residues. With 6 bases removed from V and 0 bases from J, the gap between germline ends came to 12 bases. CDR3 DNA: TGTGCCAGCAGGGCTAGGGGGAGCTCCTACGAGCAGTACTTC. Translation gives CASRARGSSYEQYF.

V usage is TRBV5-5 and J usage is TRBJ1-6, with 9 bases matching TRBD1. After removal of 3 bases from V and 7 bases from J, the junction contained 2 bases not matched to a gene. Germline CDR1 reads SGHKS; CDR2 reads YYEKEE (reference sequence). The CDR3 is 14 amino acids. CDR3 nucleotides: TGTGCCAGCAGCTCACAGGGGGCAAATTCACCCCTCCACTTT. This codes for CASSSQGANSPLHF.

V and J are TRBV5-6 and TRBJ2-3; D remains unclear. Between the trimmed V and J ends, which lost 0 bases and 5 bases, there was a span of 7 bases. CDR3 length: 13 amino acids. CDR1 is SGHDT and CDR2 is YYEEEE in the germline V gene. The CDR3, as DNA: TGTGCCAGCAGCTTGGCGATGGGAGATACGCAGTATTTT. Its protein product is CASSLAMGDTQYF.